This TCR beta chain emerged from a study of blood T cell repertoires in COVID-19. Study details: COVID-19 samples from acute and convalescent phases originated in the United States, Italy and Spain.

Authors' data handling: By means of reference gene primer amplification, nucleated cell counts were estimated. The method was immunoSEQ multiplex PCR; TCRdb's version includes in-frame clones alone and lacks a portion of them. That table is the source of V, J and clone size, and D and trimming were worked out from the DNA. The data hold 61,000 or so clones, with around 88% observed a single time. The CDR3 runs 14 residues. V gave up 0 bases and J gave up 10 bases, with 10 bases separating them. Germline lookup yields CDR1 MNHEY and CDR2 SVGAGI. The clonotype originates from a woman older than 75 with active COVID-19. The sample taken for sequencing was peripheral blood. This sequence joins TRBV6-5 and TRBJ2-6; a possible D gene is TRBD1 (6 bases). This CDR3 is CASSYSTGRNVLTF. The CDR3 bases are TGTGCCAGCAGTTACTCTACAGGGCGGAACGTCCTGACTTTC.